The present TCR beta chain was sequenced within a study of post-analysis software for immune sequencing data. Study background: The patients showed relapsing-remitting, secondary progressive and progressive-relapsing multiple sclerosis courses.

Unique molecular identifiers were carried by the TCR beta cDNA libraries. TCRdb ran MiXCR on the PCR reads and lists one entry per CDR3 protein. The data contain around 180,000 distinct CDR3 sequences, approximately 30% of them seen just once; the ten biggest clones take up approximately 1.5%. The germline V gene has CDR1 SQVTM and CDR2 ANQGSEA. This CDR3 comprises 12 residues. The study's findings and limits: Compared with controls, patients showed significantly lower normalized Chao1 diversity. Compared with controls, patients had more of about 5 TRBV segments, including TRBV5-6, TRBV5-1 and TRBV20-1. When the samples were clustered directly with F measure, those that had been prepared in the same batch showed strong co-clustering.

Of note for this clonotype: Its antigen is not known.

This clonotype originated in a girl between 5 and 17 years old with multiple sclerosis. This rearrangement joins TRBV29-1 to TRBJ2-4; tentative D call: TRBD2 (7 bases). TRBJ2-5 matches the DNA end more closely, so the J call is doubtful. Material: blood. DNA of the CDR3: TGCAGCGTTGACGGGGGGCCCGAGACCCAGTACTTC. Translation gives CSVDGGPETQYF.